The sequence of this T cell receptor (beta chain) was determined in a study of radiotherapy plus CTLA-4 blockade in lung cancer (dated by TCRdb to 2016 to 2019). Background on the whole study: Among enrolled patients, 15% to 20% had an objective response and about 30% reached disease control.

On this clone: The target of this receptor is not known. No qualities accompany the bases; no much larger clone lies one base away.

Broad study findings and their caveats: After treatment with radiotherapy and ipilimumab, TCR clones that originated in tumors expanded in peripheral blood. The strongest predictors of response, as reported, were early dynamic changes in blood T cell clones along with a rise in serum interferon-beta after radiation.

The library was made by the immunoSEQ multiplex PCR assay. TCRdb limited this immuneACCESS table to in-frame rearrangements with V and J called. A share of clones is missing; checked studies link under half to unresolved V genes, and the rest is unexplained. This sample holds about 43,000 clones; about 70% were observed only once. The ten largest clones capture 20% to 30% of the sample. CDR1 WSHSY and CDR2 SAAADI were looked up in the germline V gene. After removal of 4 bases from V and 5 bases from J, the junction retains 3 bases not matched to a gene. The CDR3 contains 15 residues, cysteine and phenylalanine counted. The kept DNA is CDR3 alone, 45 bases in frame from the first base. In this study, focal radiation therapy paired with CTLA-4 blockade (ipilimumab) was tested in patients who had chemo-refractory metastatic non-small-cell lung cancer.

The rearranged chain carries TRBV10-2 and TRBJ2-1, with 12 bases aligning to TRBD2. The material was peripheral blood, obtained from a patient treated with radiotherapy plus ipilimumab. The clonotype originates from a human donor with non-small cell lung cancer who had a partial response to radiotherapy plus ipilimumab. The CDR3 has the sequence CASSGLAGEDNEQFF. The bases are TGCGCCAGCAGTGGACTAGCGGGAGAAGACAATGAGCAGTTCTTC.